Sequencing of this T cell receptor (beta chain) was carried out in a study of blood T cell repertoires in COVID-19. Looking at the study overall: PBMCs, B-cell-depleted T cells, or T cells provided the cDNA or gDNA that made up the material.

V dropped 3 bases and J dropped 2 bases, with 10 bases sitting between them. This CDR3 contains 14 residues. Germline V gene sequence: CDR1 SGHAT, CDR2 FQNNGV. Original data processing: Reference gene primer amplification yielded estimated nucleated cell counts. Sequenced by immunoSEQ multiplex PCR; TCRdb stores in-frame clones only, minus some. The D gene and trimming were derived from the DNA, and the V and J assignments and clone size from that table. Of about 190,000 clones listed, about 91% are singletons. Material for sequencing was peripheral blood. The rearrangement links TRBV11-2 to TRBJ1-2; D perhaps matches TRBD1 (5 bases). The clonotype comes from a woman aged 25 to 39 with acute or convalescent COVID-19. DNA for the CDR3: TGTGCCAGCAGCTTCTTGGGGCAGAACTATGGCTACACCTTC. The encoded protein is CASSFLGQNYGYTF.